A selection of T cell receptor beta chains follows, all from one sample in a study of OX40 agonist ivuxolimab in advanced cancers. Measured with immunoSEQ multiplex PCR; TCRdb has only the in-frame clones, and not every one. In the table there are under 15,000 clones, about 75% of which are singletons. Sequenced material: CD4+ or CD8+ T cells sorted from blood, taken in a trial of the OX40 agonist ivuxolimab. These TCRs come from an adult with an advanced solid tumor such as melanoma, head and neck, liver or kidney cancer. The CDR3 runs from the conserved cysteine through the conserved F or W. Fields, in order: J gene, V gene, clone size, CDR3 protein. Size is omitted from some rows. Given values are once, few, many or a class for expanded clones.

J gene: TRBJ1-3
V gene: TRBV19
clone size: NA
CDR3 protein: CASSVIGGQGNTIYF

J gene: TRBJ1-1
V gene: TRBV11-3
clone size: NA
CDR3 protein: CASSLGHPIEAFF

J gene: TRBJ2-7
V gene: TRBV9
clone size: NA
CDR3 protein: CASNGGGSYEQYF

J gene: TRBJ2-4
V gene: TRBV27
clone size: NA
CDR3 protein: CASRTGGRNIQYF

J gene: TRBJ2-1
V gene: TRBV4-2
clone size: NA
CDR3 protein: CASSQDPAGAGGNEQFF

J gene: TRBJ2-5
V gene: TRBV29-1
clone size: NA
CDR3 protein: CSVEFDREETQYF

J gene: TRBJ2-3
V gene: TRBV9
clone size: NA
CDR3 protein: CASSTGAGDTQYF

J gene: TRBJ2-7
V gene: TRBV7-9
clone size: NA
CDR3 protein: CASSSRLADYYEQYF

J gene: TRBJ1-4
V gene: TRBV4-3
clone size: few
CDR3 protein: CASSQEPGPDGKLFF

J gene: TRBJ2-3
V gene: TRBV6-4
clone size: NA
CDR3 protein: CAALGRREGLTDTQYF

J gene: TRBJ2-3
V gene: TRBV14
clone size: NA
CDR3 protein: CASSPNLSPGQGRDTQYF

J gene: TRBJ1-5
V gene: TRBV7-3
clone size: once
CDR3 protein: CASSAVGTDYSNQPQHF

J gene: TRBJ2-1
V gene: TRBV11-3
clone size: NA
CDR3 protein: CASSWQAYNEQFF

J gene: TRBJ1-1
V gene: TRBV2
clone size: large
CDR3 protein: CASSEPGTNTEAFF

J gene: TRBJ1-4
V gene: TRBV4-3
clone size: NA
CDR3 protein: CASSQDPVGRGTNEKLFF

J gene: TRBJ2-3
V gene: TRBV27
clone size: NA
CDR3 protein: CASSPWGTTDTQYF

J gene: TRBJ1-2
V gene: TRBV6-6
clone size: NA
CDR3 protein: CASSYVTGTGYTF

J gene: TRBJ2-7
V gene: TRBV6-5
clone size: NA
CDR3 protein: CASGLSGYF

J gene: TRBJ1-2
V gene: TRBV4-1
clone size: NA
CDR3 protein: CASSPTGVMNGYTF

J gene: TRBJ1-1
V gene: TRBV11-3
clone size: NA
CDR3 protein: CASSPWTGEATEAFF

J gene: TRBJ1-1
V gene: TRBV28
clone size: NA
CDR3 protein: CASSFRGDAEAFF

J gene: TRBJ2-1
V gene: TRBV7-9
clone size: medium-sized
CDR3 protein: CASSVKYNEQFF

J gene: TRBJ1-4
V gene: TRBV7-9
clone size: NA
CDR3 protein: CASSFSRAYEKLFF

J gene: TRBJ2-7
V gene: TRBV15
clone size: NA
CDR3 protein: CATSTDLSYEQYF

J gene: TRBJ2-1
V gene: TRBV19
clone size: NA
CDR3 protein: CASSIISYNEQFF

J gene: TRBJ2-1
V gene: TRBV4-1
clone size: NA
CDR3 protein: CASSLVPPRNNEQFF

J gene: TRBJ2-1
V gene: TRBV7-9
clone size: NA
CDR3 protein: CASSLRTGAYNEQFF

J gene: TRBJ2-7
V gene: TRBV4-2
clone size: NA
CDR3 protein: CASSQDGTSGYEQYF

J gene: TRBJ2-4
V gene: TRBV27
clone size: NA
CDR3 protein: CASSLGTGNIQYF

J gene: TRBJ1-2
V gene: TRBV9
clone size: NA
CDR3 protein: CASSVEEGLQGYTF

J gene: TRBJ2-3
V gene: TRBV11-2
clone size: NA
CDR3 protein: CASSLVSDGATDTQYF

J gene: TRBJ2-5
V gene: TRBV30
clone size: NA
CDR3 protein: CAWSGRARAETQYF

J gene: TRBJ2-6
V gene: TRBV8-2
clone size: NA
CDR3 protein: CGSAMITQSRANVLTF

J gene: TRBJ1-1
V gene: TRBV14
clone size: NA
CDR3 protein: CASSQERGVWTEAFF

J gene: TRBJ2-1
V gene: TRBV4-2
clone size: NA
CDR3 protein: CASSQDVTGGVNEQFF

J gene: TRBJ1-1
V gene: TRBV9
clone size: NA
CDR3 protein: CASSVWTGTAEAFF